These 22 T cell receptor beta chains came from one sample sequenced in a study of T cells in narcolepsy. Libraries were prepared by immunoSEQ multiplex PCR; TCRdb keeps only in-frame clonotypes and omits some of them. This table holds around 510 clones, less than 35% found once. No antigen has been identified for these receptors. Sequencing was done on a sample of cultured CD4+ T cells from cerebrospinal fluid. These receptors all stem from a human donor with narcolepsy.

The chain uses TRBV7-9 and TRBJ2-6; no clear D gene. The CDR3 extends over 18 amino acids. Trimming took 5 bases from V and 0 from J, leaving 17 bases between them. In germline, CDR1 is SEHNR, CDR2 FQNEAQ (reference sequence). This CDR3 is CASSQNSGRTSGANVLTF. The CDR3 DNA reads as TGTGCCAGCAGCCAGAATTCGGGCCGGACCTCTGGGGCCAACGTCCTGACTTTC.

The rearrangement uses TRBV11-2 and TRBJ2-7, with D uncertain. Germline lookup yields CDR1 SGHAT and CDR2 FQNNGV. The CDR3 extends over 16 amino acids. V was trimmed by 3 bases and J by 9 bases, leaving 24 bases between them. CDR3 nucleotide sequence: TGTGCCAGCAGCTTGTGGCAGGTCAATGCCATACGAGGGCAGTACTTC. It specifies CASSLWQVNAIRGQYF.

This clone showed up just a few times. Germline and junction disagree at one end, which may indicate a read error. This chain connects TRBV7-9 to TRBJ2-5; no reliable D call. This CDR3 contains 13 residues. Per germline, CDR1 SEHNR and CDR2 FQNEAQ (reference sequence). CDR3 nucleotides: TGCGCCAGCAGCCAACAATTCGGAGAGACCCAGTACTTC. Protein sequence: CASSQQFGETQYF.

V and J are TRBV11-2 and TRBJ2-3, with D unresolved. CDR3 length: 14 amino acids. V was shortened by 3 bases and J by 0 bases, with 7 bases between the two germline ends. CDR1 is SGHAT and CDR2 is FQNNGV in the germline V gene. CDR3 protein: CASSFTASTDTQYF. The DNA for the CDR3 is TGTGCCAGCAGCTTCACAGCTAGCACAGATACGCAGTATTTT.

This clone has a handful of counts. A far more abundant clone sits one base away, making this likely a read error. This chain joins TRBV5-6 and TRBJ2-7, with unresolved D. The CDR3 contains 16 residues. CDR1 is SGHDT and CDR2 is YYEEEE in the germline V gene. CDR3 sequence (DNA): TGTGCCATCAGCTTGTGGCAGGTCAATGCCATACGAGGGCAGTACTTC. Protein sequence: CAISLWQVNAIRGQYF.

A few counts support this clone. This CDR3 is CASSQLGRAGAGEQYF. The DNA for the CDR3 is TGTGCCAGCAGCCAACTAGGGCGGGCAGGGGCTGGGGAGCAGTACTTC. The chain is built from TRBV14 and TRBJ2-5, with D possibly matching TRBD1 (6 bases). Trimming cost V 2 bases and J 11 bases, with 24 bases left between them. CDR3 length equals 16 residues. Germline V gives CDR1 SGHDN, CDR2 FVKESK.

Here the CDR3 DNA reads TGTGCCAGCAGCTTGTGGCAGGTCAATGCCATACGAGGGCAGTACTTC. It translates to CASSLWQVNAIRGQYF. The rearrangement links TRBV7-8 to TRBJ2-7; the D is unclear. Germline CDR1 reads SGHVS; CDR2 reads FQNEAQ. V gave up 3 bases and J gave up 9 bases, with 24 bases separating them. The CDR3 is 16 amino acids. Using reference TRBV7-8 and TRBJ2-7 for the parts outside the CDR3, the full variable domain is GAGVSQSPRYKVAKRGQDVALRCDPISGHVSLFWYQQALGQGPEFLTYFQNEAQLDKSGLPSDRFFAERPEGSVSTLKIQRTQQEDSAVYLCASSLWQVNAIRGQYFGPGTRLTVT.

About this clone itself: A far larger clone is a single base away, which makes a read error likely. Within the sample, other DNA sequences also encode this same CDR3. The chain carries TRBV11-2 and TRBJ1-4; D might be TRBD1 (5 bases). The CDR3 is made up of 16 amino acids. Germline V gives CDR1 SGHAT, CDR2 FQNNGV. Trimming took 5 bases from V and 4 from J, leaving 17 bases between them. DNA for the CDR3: TGTGCCAGCAGCCCGCTGGGACCGACCGGTAATGAAAAACTGTTTTTT. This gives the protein CASSPLGPTGNEKLFF.

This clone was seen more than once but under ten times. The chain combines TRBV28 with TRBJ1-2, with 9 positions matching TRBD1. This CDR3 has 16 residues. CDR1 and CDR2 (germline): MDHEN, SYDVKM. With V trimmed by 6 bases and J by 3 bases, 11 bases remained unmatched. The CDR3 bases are TGTGCCAGCAGGCCGTACTACAGGGGGCAGGACTATGGCTACACCTTC. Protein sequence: CASRPYYRGQDYGYTF.

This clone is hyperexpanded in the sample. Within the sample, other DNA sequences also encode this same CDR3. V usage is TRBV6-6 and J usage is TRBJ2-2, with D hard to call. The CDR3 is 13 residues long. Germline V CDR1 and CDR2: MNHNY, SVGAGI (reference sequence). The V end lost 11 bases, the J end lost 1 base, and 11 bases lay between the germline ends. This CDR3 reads CALLAQNTGELFF. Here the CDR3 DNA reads TGTGCCTTATTAGCACAGAACACCGGGGAGCTGTTTTTT.

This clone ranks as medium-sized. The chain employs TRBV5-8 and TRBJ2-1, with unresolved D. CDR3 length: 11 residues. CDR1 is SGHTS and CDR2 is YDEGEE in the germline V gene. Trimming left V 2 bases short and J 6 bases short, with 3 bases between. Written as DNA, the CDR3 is TGTGCCAGCAGCTTAATCAATGAGCAGTTCTTC. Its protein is CASSLINEQFF. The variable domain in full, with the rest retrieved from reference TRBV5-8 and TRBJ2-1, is EAGVTQSPTHLIKTRGQQATLRCSPISGHTSVYWYQQALGLGLQFLLWYDEGEERNRGNFPPRFSGRQFPNYSSELNVNALELEDSALYLCASSLINEQFFGPGTRLTVL.

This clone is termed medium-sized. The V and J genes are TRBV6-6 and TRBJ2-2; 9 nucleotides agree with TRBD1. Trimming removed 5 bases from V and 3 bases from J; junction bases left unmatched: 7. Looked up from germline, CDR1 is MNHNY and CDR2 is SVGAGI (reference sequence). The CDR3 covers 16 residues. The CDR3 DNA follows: TGTGCCAGCAGTATCACCGGGACAGGGCACACCGGGGAGCTGTTTTTT. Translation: CASSITGTGHTGELFF.

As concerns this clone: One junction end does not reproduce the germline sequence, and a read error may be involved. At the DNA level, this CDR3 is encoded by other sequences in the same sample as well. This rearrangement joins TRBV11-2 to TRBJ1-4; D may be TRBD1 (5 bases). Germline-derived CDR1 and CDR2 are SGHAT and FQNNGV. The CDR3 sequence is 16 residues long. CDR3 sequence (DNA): TGCGCCAGCAGCCCGCTGGGACCGACCGGTAATGAAAAACTGTTTTTT. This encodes CASSPLGPTGNEKLFF. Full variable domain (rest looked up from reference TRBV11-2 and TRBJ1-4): EAGVAQSPRYKIIEKRQSVAFWCNPISGHATLYWYQQILGQGPKLLIQFQNNGVVDDSQLPKDRFSAERLKGVDSTLKIQPAKLEDSAVYLCASSPLGPTGNEKLFFGSGTQLSVL.

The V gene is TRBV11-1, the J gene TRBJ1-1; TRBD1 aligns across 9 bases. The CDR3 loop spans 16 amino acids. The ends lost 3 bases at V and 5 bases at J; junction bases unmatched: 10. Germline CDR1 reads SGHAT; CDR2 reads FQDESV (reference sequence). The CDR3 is CASSFPGQGSRTEAFF. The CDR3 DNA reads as TGTGCCAGCAGCTTCCCCGGACAGGGGTCGAGGACTGAAGCTTTCTTT.

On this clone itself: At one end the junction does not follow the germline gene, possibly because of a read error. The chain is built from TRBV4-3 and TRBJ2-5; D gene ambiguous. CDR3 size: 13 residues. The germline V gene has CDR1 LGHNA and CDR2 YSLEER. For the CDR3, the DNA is TGCGCCAGGAGCCAACAATTGGGAGAGACCCAGTACTTC. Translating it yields CARSQQLGETQYF.

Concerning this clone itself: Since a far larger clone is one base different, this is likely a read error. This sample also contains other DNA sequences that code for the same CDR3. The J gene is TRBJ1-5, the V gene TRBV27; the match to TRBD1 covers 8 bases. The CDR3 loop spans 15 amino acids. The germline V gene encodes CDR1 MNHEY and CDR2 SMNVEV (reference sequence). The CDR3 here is CASSLSGTGNQPQHF. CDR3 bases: TGTGCCAGCAGTTTATCCGGGACAGGCAATCAGCCGCAGCATTTT.

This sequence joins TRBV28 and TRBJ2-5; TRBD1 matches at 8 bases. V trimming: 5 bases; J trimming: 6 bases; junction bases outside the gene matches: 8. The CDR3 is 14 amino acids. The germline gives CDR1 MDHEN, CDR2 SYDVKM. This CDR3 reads CASSHRQGFKTQYF. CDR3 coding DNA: TGTGCCAGCAGTCACCGACAGGGGTTCAAGACCCAGTACTTC.

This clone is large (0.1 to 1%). The CDR3 DNA reads as TGTGCCAGCAGCCAGAATTCGGGCCGGACCTCTGGGGCCAACGTCCTGACTTTC. Residues: CASSQNSGRTSGANVLTF. The V and J genes are TRBV11-1 and TRBJ2-6; D is unclear. Germline V gene sequence: CDR1 SGHAT, CDR2 FQDESV (reference sequence). The CDR3 is 18 amino acids. V lost 5 bases, J lost 0 bases, and 17 bases lay in between.

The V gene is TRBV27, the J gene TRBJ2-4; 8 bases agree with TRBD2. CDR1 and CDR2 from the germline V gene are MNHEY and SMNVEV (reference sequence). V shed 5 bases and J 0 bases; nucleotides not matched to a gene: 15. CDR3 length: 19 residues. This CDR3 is CASSPGGVAGRIAKNIQYF. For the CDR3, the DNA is TGTGCCAGCAGTCCGGGAGGTGTAGCGGGAAGGATAGCCAAAAACATTCAGTACTTC.

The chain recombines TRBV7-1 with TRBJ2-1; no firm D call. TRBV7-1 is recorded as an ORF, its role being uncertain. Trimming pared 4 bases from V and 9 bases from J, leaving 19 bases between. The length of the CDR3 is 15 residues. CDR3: CASSLGSPGLGEQFF. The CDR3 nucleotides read TGTGCCAGCAGCTTAGGGTCTCCGGGCCTTGGTGAGCAGTTCTTC.

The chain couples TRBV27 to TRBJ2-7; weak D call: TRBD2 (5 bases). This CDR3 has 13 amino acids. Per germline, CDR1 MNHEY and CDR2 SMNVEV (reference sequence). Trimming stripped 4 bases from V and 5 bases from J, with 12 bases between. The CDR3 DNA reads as TGTGCCAGCAGTTACTCCACCGGGAACGAGCAGTACTTC. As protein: CASSYSTGNEQYF.

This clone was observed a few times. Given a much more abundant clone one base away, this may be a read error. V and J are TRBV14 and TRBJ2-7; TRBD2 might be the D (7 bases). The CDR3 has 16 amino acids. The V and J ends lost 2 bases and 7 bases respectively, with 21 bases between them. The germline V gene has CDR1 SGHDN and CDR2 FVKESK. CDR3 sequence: CASSQLGGAGAGEQYF. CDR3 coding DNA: TGTGCCAGCAGCCAACTAGGGGGGGCAGGGGCTGGGGAGCAGTACTTC.